This T cell receptor (beta chain) stems from a study of CD8+ T cells in alopecia areata. General study results and limits: Tofacitinib produced a significant decrease in scalp clonality and in expanded CD8+ clones among the top 100.

Extracted from the samples, RNA was reverse transcribed into cDNA to serve as the sequencing template. The method was immunoSEQ multiplex PCR; TCRdb's version includes in-frame clones alone and lacks a portion of them. This sample has 160,000 or so clones, with roughly 65% found just once. With respect to this clone: Its target is not known.

Noted treatment: oral pan-JAK inhibitor, 5-10 mg twice daily. Sorting from PBMCs produced CD4+ and CD8+ T cells. CDR3 length: 16 amino acids. V lost 3 bases, J lost 6 bases, and 18 bases lay in between. Germline CDR1 reads MGHDK; CDR2 reads SYGVNS. The TCR comes from a human donor with alopecia areata. The gene calls are TRBV25-1 and TRBJ2-1; perhaps TRBD1 as D (6 bases). The sequences come from CD4+ T cells sorted from blood, collected at week 4, from a patient treated with tofacitinib. Here the CDR3 reads CASSDSTGSNINEQFF. CDR3 DNA sequence: TGTGCCAGCAGTGACAGTACAGGGAGTAATATCAATGAGCAGTTCTTC.